The rows below give T cell receptor beta chains drawn from one sample of a study of Ad26.COV2.S vaccination and SARS-CoV-2 variants. TCRdb's copy holds only in-frame clones and misses some; the assay was immunoSEQ multiplex PCR. The sample has some 500,000 clones; 80% to 90% are singletons. Specimen: peripheral blood, collected in a trial of Ad26.COV2.S vaccine versus placebo. The receptor source for this set is a person aged 18-60 years who received the Ad26.COV2.S COVID-19 vaccine or a placebo. Each CDR3 is given with its conserved first and last residue. A D gene is named only where the DNA matches it firmly. Clone size is given for some rows only: seen once, a few or many times, or a class if the clone is expanded.

CDR3 | DNA | D | J | V | size
CASSSGGSYNEQFF | TGCGCCAGCAGCTCCGGGGGGTCCTACAATGAGCAGTTCTTC | TRBD2 | TRBJ2-1 | TRBV5-1 | few
CASRRGYMNTEAFF | TGTGCCAGCAGGAGGGGATACATGAACACTGAAGCTTTCTTT | . | TRBJ1-1 | TRBV5-5 | .
CATSVQGRYEQFF | TGTGCCACCAGTGTCCAGGGCCGGTATGAGCAGTTCTTC | . | TRBJ2-1 | TRBV24-1 | .
CASSYRGQTLPYGYTF | TGCGCCAGCAGCTACCGAGGACAGACTCTTCCCTATGGCTACACCTTC | . | TRBJ1-2 | TRBV5-1 | .
CASSPVGRTDTQYF | TGTGCCAGCTCACCGGTTGGCCGCACAGATACGCAGTATTTT | . | TRBJ2-3 | TRBV18 | .
CASSARDRVSYEQYF | TGCGCCAGCAGCGCCCGGGACAGGGTCTCCTACGAGCAGTACTTC | TRBD1 | TRBJ2-7 | TRBV4-1 | .
CASSLPGGYEQFF | TGTGCCAGCAGTCTACCAGGGGGCTATGAGCAGTTCTTC | TRBD1 | TRBJ2-1 | TRBV28 | .
CASSLQGGTDTQYF | TGTGCCAGCAGCTTACAGGGAGGCACAGATACGCAGTATTTT | . | TRBJ2-3 | TRBV11-3 | .
CASSSSLRGGTYNSPLHF | TGTGCCAGCAGTTCCTCCCTCCGGGGGGGGACCTATAATTCACCCCTCCACTTT | . | TRBJ1-6 | TRBV27 | .
CASLLTGAYEQYF | TGTGCCAGCCTCCTTACAGGGGCCTACGAGCAGTACTTC | TRBD1 | TRBJ2-7 | TRBV6-5 | few
CASSPGFGETQYF | TGCGCCAGCAGCCCTGGGTTTGGAGAGACCCAGTACTTC | . | TRBJ2-5 | TRBV5-1 | .
CASSLAPLTVNYRSNQPQHF | TGTGCCAGCAGCTTAGCCCCTTTGACAGTAAACTATAGAAGCAATCAGCCCCAGCATTTT | . | TRBJ1-5 | TRBV7-2 | .
CASSLTADTQYF | TGTGCCAGCTCACTCACCGCCGATACGCAGTATTTT | . | TRBJ2-3 | TRBV9 | .
CASSKMSNRDRGNQPQHF | TGTGCCAGCAGCAAAATGTCAAACCGGGACAGGGGTAACCAGCCCCAGCATTTT | . | TRBJ1-5 | TRBV21-1 | .
CASSPVRGSVSTDTQYF | TGCGCCAGCAGCCCGGTCAGGGGGTCCGTTAGCACAGATACGCAGTATTTT | TRBD1 | TRBJ2-3 | TRBV5-1 | .
CASAANLFSGRASDNEQFF | TGTGCTAGTGCCGCAAACCTCTTTAGCGGGAGGGCCAGCGACAATGAGCAGTTCTTC | TRBD2 | TRBJ2-1 | TRBV12-5 | .
CASSGRIQETQYF | TGTGCCAGCAGCGGCCGTATCCAAGAGACCCAGTACTTC | . | TRBJ2-5 | TRBV7-2 | .
CASSRRAGATDTQYF | TGTGCCAGCAGCCGCCGTGCGGGGGCCACAGATACGCAGTATTTT | . | TRBJ2-3 | TRBV6-2/TRBV6-3 | .
CASGSGHGPLYGYTF | TGTGCTAGTGGTTCGGGGCATGGACCCCTCTATGGCTACACCTTC | . | TRBJ1-2 | TRBV12-5 | .
CASSPQGSPETQYF | TGTGCCAGCTCACCCCAGGGGAGCCCAGAGACCCAGTACTTC | . | TRBJ2-5 | TRBV18 | .
CASSSGAGDYEQYF | TGTGCCAGCAGCTCAGGAGCAGGGGACTACGAGCAGTACTTC | . | TRBJ2-7 | TRBV7-3 | .
CASSPTPWGTQYF | TGTGCCAGCAGCCCGACCCCCTGGGGGACCCAGTACTTC | . | TRBJ2-5 | TRBV11-3 | .
CASSEPGLGYNEQFF | TGTGCCAGCAGCGAACCGGGACTAGGGTACAATGAGCAGTTCTTC | TRBD2 | TRBJ2-1 | TRBV6-2/TRBV6-3 | .
CAIVTGNEQYF | TGTGCCATCGTGACAGGGAACGAGCAGTACTTC | TRBD1 | TRBJ2-7 | TRBV10-3 | .
CASSAGGPGNEQFF | TGCGCCAGCAGCGCCGGGGGGCCGGGGAATGAGCAGTTCTTC | . | TRBJ2-1 | TRBV5-1 | .
CASSWGGSDTQYF | TGTGCCAGCAGCTGGGGGGGTTCAGATACGCAGTATTTT | TRBD2 | TRBJ2-3 | TRBV5-4 | .
CASSFSLGDRGPHGYTF | TGTGCCAGCAGCTTTAGCTTAGGGGACAGGGGGCCGCATGGCTACACCTTC | TRBD1 | TRBJ1-2 | TRBV11-2 | once
CASSADRNQPQHF | TGTGCCAGCAGTGCCGACAGGAATCAGCCCCAGCATTTT | . | TRBJ1-5 | TRBV6-4 | .
CASSHPRAASSSYNEQFF | TGTGCCAGCAGCCATCCTCGAGCGGCTAGCAGCTCCTACAATGAGCAGTTCTTC | . | TRBJ2-1 | TRBV4-2 | .
CASSFIGGNTIYF | TGTGCCAGCAGTTTTATCGGGGGCAACACCATATATTTT | . | TRBJ1-3 | TRBV27 | .
CASSELDDTQYF | TGCGCCAGCAGCGAGTTAGACGATACGCAGTATTTT | . | TRBJ2-3 | TRBV4-1 | .
CASSATASTDTQYF | TGTGCCAGCAGCGCGACAGCTAGCACAGATACGCAGTATTTT | . | TRBJ2-3 | TRBV11-3 | .
CASSWGQGASGYTF | TGTGCCAGCAGCTGGGGACAGGGGGCAAGTGGCTACACCTTC | TRBD1 | TRBJ1-2 | TRBV5-6 | .
CASSLFGNQPQHF | TGTGCCAGCAGTTTATTCGGCAATCAGCCCCAGCATTTT | . | TRBJ1-5 | TRBV28 | .
CASSAQGNTEAFF | TGTGCCAGCAGTGCGCAGGGGAACACTGAAGCTTTCTTT | . | TRBJ1-1 | TRBV2 | .
CASSGDGSGGARDTQYF | TGTGCCAGCAGCGGAGATGGTAGCGGGGGGGCCAGAGATACGCAGTATTTT | TRBD2 | TRBJ2-3 | TRBV9 | .
CATSLQAEAFF | TGTGCCACCTCATTACAGGCTGAAGCTTTCTTT | . | TRBJ1-1 | TRBV12-3/TRBV12-4 | .
CASSQVQGQPQHF | TGCGCCAGCAGCCAAGTTCAGGGTCAGCCCCAGCATTTT | . | TRBJ1-5 | TRBV4-3 | .
CASSPVDRGQDNEQFF | TGTGCCAGCAGCCCCGTCGACAGGGGGCAGGACAATGAGCAGTTCTTC | TRBD1 | TRBJ2-1 | TRBV6-2/TRBV6-3 | .
CASSSDPAWGGPSYGYTF | TGTGCCAGCAGCTCCGACCCCGCGTGGGGGGGCCCGAGCTATGGCTACACCTTC | . | TRBJ1-2 | TRBV13 | .